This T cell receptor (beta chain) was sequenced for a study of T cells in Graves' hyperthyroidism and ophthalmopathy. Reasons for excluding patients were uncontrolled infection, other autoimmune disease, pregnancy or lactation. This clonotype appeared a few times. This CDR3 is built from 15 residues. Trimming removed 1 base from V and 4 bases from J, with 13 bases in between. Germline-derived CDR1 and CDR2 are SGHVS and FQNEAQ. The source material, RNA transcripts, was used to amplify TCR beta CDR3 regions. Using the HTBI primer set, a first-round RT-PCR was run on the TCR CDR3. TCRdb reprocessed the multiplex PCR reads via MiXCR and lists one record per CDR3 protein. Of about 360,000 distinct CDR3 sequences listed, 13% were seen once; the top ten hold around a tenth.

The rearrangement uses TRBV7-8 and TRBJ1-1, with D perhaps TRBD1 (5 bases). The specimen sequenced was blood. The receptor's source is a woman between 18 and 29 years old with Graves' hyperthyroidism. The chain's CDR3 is CASSLVRGFGTEAFF. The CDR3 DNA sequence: TGTGCCAGCAGCTTAGTACGGGGGTTTGGCACTGAAGCTTTCTTT. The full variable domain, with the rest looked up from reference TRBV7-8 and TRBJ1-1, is GAGVSQSPRYKVAKRGQDVALRCDPISGHVSLFWYQQALGQGPEFLTYFQNEAQLDKSGLPSDRFFAERPEGSVSTLKIQRTQQEDSAVYLCASSLVRGFGTEAFFGQGTRLTVV.